This T cell receptor beta chain appears in the sequencing data of a study of T-cell reconstitution after alpha-beta-depleted transplantation in children. Whole-study findings and limits: From newly produced T cells came most of the T-cell counts and diversity one year after transplant. Alpha-beta T cells about two months after transplant reportedly derived from several hundred expanded graft clones.

Preparing the TCRbeta library involved the use of unique molecular identifiers. Via MiXCR, TCRdb re-called the PCR reads, giving one row per CDR3 protein. Here the sample spans fewer than 400,000 distinct CDR3 sequences, approximately 23% being singletons. As to this clonotype: As yet, its antigen is unknown.

CDR1 is MNHNS, CDR2 SASEGT, per germline. The CDR3 runs to 13 residues. Trimming at V came to 6 bases and at J to 6 bases, leaving 7 bases not matched to a gene. This material consisted of PBMCs, mostly from graft donor cells, taken 180 days after TCRalphabeta/CD19-depleted stem cell transplant. This receptor was identified in a male patient aged 10-17 years who had a stem cell transplant for acute lymphoblastic leukemia, so the T cells may come from the graft donor. The J gene is TRBJ1-1, the V gene TRBV6-1, with 7 nucleotides matching TRBD1. CDR3 in amino acids: CASRKTGVPEAFF. The DNA of the CDR3 is TGTGCCAGCAGGAAAACAGGGGTTCCTGAAGCTTTCTTT.